This entry concerns a single T cell receptor beta chain. TCRdb's copy holds only in-frame clones and misses some; the assay was immunoSEQ multiplex PCR. Of 350,000 to 400,000 clones in the sample, roughly 90% were seen once. The data originate from a study of blood T cell repertoires in COVID-19. In the study overall: Donors in the United States, Italy and Spain gave samples during acute or convalescent COVID-19.

Seattle researchers signed up patients amid active infection and tracked them longitudinally. Germline V lookup: CDR1 SNHLY, CDR2 FYNNEI. Trimming left V 7 bases short and J 0 bases short, with 13 bases between. The CDR3 runs to 14 residues. The V gene is TRBV2, the J gene TRBJ2-7; TRBD2 might be the D (7 bases). The sequenced sample was peripheral blood. This TCR was recovered from a woman in her sixties with COVID-19, enrolled during active disease. CDR3 residues: CASKGGVSSYEQYF. As DNA, the CDR3 is TGTGCCAGCAAGGGGGGGGTTAGCTCCTACGAGCAGTACTTC. Full variable domain (missing parts from reference TRBV2 and TRBJ2-7): EPEVTQTPSHQVTQMGQEVILRCVPISNHLYFYWYRQILGQKVEFLVSFYNNEISEKSEIFDDQFSVERPDGSNFTLKIRSTKLEDSAMYFCASKGGVSSYEQYFGPGTRLTVT.